This entry concerns a single T cell receptor (beta chain). The sequencing template was cDNA reverse transcribed from extracted RNA. Assay used: immunoSEQ multiplex PCR; TCRdb lists only in-frame clones, some missing. The sample lists more than 95,000 clones, approximately 60% seen once, with roughly 2.8% in the top ten. This entry is derived from a study of CD8+ T cells in alopecia areata. Germline CDR1 MNHEY, CDR2 SMNVEV (reference sequence). V shed 0 bases and J 9 bases; nucleotides not matched to a gene: 14. This CDR3 has 18 residues. What was sequenced was CD4+ T cells sorted from blood. The clonotype comes from a human donor in good health. This chain uses TRBV27 with TRBJ1-2; 12 bases line up with TRBD1. This CDR3 is CASSLSTPWVGQGASYTF. The CDR3 nucleotides are TGTGCCAGCAGTTTATCAACCCCTTGGGTGGGACAGGGGGCAAGCTACACCTTC.